A single sample gave rise to the 14 T cell receptor beta chains below, sequenced in a study of cytomegalovirus exposure and HLA in healthy donors. The table came from immunoSEQ multiplex PCR; TCRdb's copy has only in-frame clones and leaves some out. The data contain about 100,000 clones, approximately 96% of them singletons. Specimen: PBMCs. The receptor set was obtained from a woman aged 18-30 years in good health and CMV-seronegative.

This rearrangement joins TRBV7-9 to TRBJ1-1; D uncertain. CDR1 SEHNR and CDR2 FQNEAQ come from the germline V gene (reference sequence). CDR3 length: 15 residues. V was trimmed by 4 bases and J by 1 base, leaving 13 bases between them. The CDR3 nucleotides read TGTGCCAGCAGCTCCCGAGGCAGCTCGAACACTGAAGCTTTCTTT. Amino acid sequence: CASSSRGSSNTEAFF.

V and J are TRBV4-2 and TRBJ2-7, with D uncertain. The V end was cut by 4 bases, the J end by 2 bases, with 12 bases between. The V gene's germline CDR1 is LGHNA and CDR2 YNFKEQ. CDR3 length: 14 amino acids. The CDR3 spells CASSPARLTYEQYF. As DNA, the CDR3 is TGTGCCAGCAGCCCCGCGAGGCTCACCTACGAGCAGTACTTC.

The V gene is TRBV6-1, the J gene TRBJ2-7, with 9 bases identical to TRBD1. This CDR3 region has 15 residues. CDR1 is MNHNS and CDR2 is SASEGT in the germline V gene. The trim removed 5 bases at V and 1 base at J, leaving 6 bases unmatched. DNA of the CDR3: TGTGCCAGCAGTCTTCGGACAGGGGTTTCCTACGAGCAGTACTTC. As protein: CASSLRTGVSYEQYF.

The rearrangement links TRBV5-6 to TRBJ1-1; 7 bases are a match to TRBD1. Germline values: CDR1 SGHDT, CDR2 YYEEEE. The CDR3 length is 13 residues. With 3 bases clipped from V and 2 bases from J, the junction kept 1 base outside the gene matches. The CDR3 sequence is CASSWDRNTEAFF. The CDR3 region has the DNA TGTGCCAGCAGCTGGGACAGAAACACTGAAGCTTTCTTT.

This clone was seen only once. This chain links TRBV28 with TRBJ2-3; 7 bases align to TRBD2. CDR1 and CDR2 from the germline V gene are MDHEN and SYDVKM. V shed 1 base and J 1 base; nucleotides not matched to a gene: 14. The CDR3 spans 19 residues. The DNA for the CDR3 is TGTGCCAGCAGTTTATCCGCCAGCGGGTTGGGAGGGGGCACAGATACGCAGTATTTT. Protein: CASSLSASGLGGGTDTQYF.

This chain uses TRBV28 with TRBJ2-7; unclear D gene. The CDR3 loop spans 15 amino acids. Trimming stripped 6 bases from V and 3 bases from J, with 18 bases between. Germline V CDR1 and CDR2: MDHEN, SYDVKM. CDR3 in amino acids: CASRPRSTNYYEQYF. CDR3 nucleotide sequence: TGTGCCAGCAGGCCCCGGTCTACCAATTACTACGAGCAGTACTTC.

In this sample, this clone turned up once. The chain employs TRBV5-6 and TRBJ1-6; D gene unclear. Trimming removed 2 bases at V and 3 bases at J, with 9 bases between. This CDR3 is built from 15 residues. Germline V gene data show CDR1 as SGHDT and CDR2 as YYEEEE. CDR3 loop: CASSFRNSYNSPLHF. CDR3 nucleotides: TGTGCCAGCAGCTTCCGAAACAGCTATAATTCACCCCTCCACTTT.

This sequence joins TRBV6-1 and TRBJ1-5; a weak D match, TRBD1 (6 bases). The CDR3 extends over 15 amino acids. Trimming cost V 3 bases and J 2 bases, with 11 bases left between them. Germline CDR1 and CDR2: MNHNS and SASEGT. CDR3 residues: CASSERTAGNQPQHF. CDR3 DNA: TGTGCCAGCAGTGAGAGGACAGCCGGCAATCAGCCCCAGCATTTT.

This clone was counted a few times. The chain joins TRBV5-4 to TRBJ2-3; 7 bases align to TRBD2. The CDR3 sequence is 15 residues long. Per germline, CDR1 SGHNT and CDR2 YYREEE (reference sequence). Trimming at V came to 0 bases and at J to 5 bases, leaving 6 bases not matched to a gene. The CDR3 DNA is TGTGCCAGCAGCTTGGAGCTAGCGGCGTTAGATACGCAGTATTTT. Residues: CASSLELAALDTQYF.

The V gene is TRBV4-1, the J gene TRBJ2-1, with 12 positions matching TRBD2. Per the germline V gene, CDR1 is MGHRA and CDR2 is YSYEKL. V shed 4 bases and J 6 bases; nucleotides not matched to a gene: 4. The CDR3 is 15 residues long. In nucleotides, the CDR3 is TGCGCCAGCAGCCCTCTAGCGGGGGGGCCCAATGAGCAGTTCTTC. It translates to CASSPLAGGPNEQFF.

This sequence joins TRBV10-3 and TRBJ2-7, with a weak D call TRBD1 (6 bases). The CDR3 runs 13 residues. The germline V and J ends were trimmed by 6 bases and 1 base, with 10 bases remaining between them. The germline V gene has CDR1 ENHRY and CDR2 SYGVKD. The CDR3 reads CAIRPGHSYEQYF. Written as DNA, the CDR3 is TGTGCCATCAGGCCGGGACATTCCTACGAGCAGTACTTC.

J is TRBJ1-1 and V is TRBV13; D is unresolved. The CDR3 runs to 12 residues. Germline CDR1 is PRHDT and CDR2 is FYEKMQ (reference sequence). Trimming left V 7 bases short and J 0 bases short, with 6 bases between. CDR3 coding DNA: TGTGCCAGCACTCAGGTGAACACTGAAGCTTTCTTT. Its protein is CASTQVNTEAFF.

V and J are TRBV5-8 and TRBJ1-1, with 7 bases lining up with TRBD1. This CDR3 comprises 17 residues. Germline V lookup: CDR1 SGHTS, CDR2 YDEGEE. V trimming: 4 bases; J trimming: 4 bases; junction bases outside the gene matches: 16. DNA of the CDR3: TGTGCCAGCAGCCCATACACGATAGGGACAGTGGGCACTGAAGCTTTCTTT. Translating it yields CASSPYTIGTVGTEAFF.

V is TRBV14 and J is TRBJ1-2, with 7 bases fitting TRBD1. This CDR3 is built from 13 residues. Looked up from germline, CDR1 is SGHDN and CDR2 is FVKESK. J lost 3 bases, V lost 8 bases, and 6 bases had no gene match. This CDR3 is CASDSGGYYGYTF. The DNA of the CDR3 is TGTGCCAGCGATTCAGGGGGGTACTATGGCTACACCTTC.